The entry below gives a single TCR beta chain sequence along with its context. The target antigen is unknown. The same CDR3 is also encoded by other DNA sequences in this sample. This record comes from a study of shared clonotypes between healthy human individuals. At the level of the study: Per-donor plates numbered three CD4 naive, three CD4 memory, two CD8 naive and one CD8 memory.

Trimming took 4 bases from V and 1 from J; bases not matched to a gene: 5. CDR1 is SNHLY and CDR2 is FYNNEI in the germline V gene. CDR3 length: 15 residues. It was at deep level that the assay was run. The protocol was immunoSEQ multiplex PCR, while the TCRdb copy is restricted to in-frame clones and leaves out a portion. The sample contains more than 2 million clones, 85% to 95% of which appear only once. Study-level findings and limits: Unshared clonotypes carried lower generation probabilities than those common to all four donors.

The receptor comes from a man between 18 and 29 years old in good health. The rearrangement joins TRBV2 to TRBJ2-5; 8 bases fit TRBD2. Sample: naive CD4+ T cells sorted from blood. Subset in this sample: CD45RA+ positively selected. In nucleotides, the CDR3 is TGTGCCAGCAGTGCCAGCGGGAGCCCCCAAGAGACCCAGTACTTC. It is translated as CASSASGSPQETQYF. Using reference TRBV2 and TRBJ2-5 for the parts outside the CDR3, the full variable domain is EPEVTQTPSHQVTQMGQEVILRCVPISNHLYFYWYRQILGQKVEFLVSFYNNEISEKSEIFDDQFSVERPDGSNFTLKIRSTKLEDSAMYFCASSASGSPQETQYFGPGTRLLVL.